Listed below are T cell receptor beta chains from one sample, sequenced in a study of cytomegalovirus exposure and HLA in healthy donors. Using immunoSEQ multiplex PCR, the repertoire was profiled, and TCRdb retains in-frame clones only, with some absent. This sample yields around 200,000 clones, of which 60% to 80% are seen a single time; about 3.1% belongs to the top ten. Specimen: PBMCs. The source of these receptors is a young woman in good health and CMV-seropositive. CDR3s include the opening cysteine and the closing phenylalanine or tryptophan. Fields, in order: J gene, V gene, CDR3 protein.

TRBJ2-1 | TRBV4-1 | CASSQDRGGRSEQFF
TRBJ1-3 | TRBV6-5 | CASSYSAGNGNTIYF
TRBJ2-5 | TRBV15 | CATSRDRGTLPETQYF
TRBJ2-7 | TRBV5-1 | CASSLGPAGAYEQYF
TRBJ2-1 | TRBV5-1 | CASTQPTGGVNEQFF
TRBJ2-7 | TRBV5-1 | CASSLVPTGEGEQYF
TRBJ2-7 | TRBV11-2 | CASSPRGLAGYEQYF
TRBJ2-2 | TRBV11-2 | CASSWRGVDTGELFF
TRBJ2-1 | TRBV6-6 | CASRTSGGPWGQFF
TRBJ2-7 | TRBV19 | CASSIAADYEQYF
TRBJ1-5 | TRBV28 | CASSKAGSPNQPQHF
TRBJ1-1 | TRBV29-1 | CSVLPRGDEAFF
TRBJ1-2 | TRBV6-5 | CASSDRQGPGYTF
TRBJ2-4 | TRBV6-1 | CASSEATRRGSGKNIQYF
TRBJ2-7 | TRBV28 | CASRRTSGRVSSYEQYF
TRBJ2-2 | TRBV6-5 | CASSSDRGGTGELFF
TRBJ2-7 | TRBV7-7 | CASSPQGARSEQYF
TRBJ2-1 | TRBV19 | CASSPRLAGEVRSYNEQFF
TRBJ1-4 | TRBV5-1 | CASSLARADEKLFF
TRBJ2-7 | TRBV27 | CASRTTSYEQYF
TRBJ1-2 | TRBV19 | CASTPTGEGTQPDYGYTF
TRBJ1-5 | TRBV28 | CASSSGHHINQPQHF